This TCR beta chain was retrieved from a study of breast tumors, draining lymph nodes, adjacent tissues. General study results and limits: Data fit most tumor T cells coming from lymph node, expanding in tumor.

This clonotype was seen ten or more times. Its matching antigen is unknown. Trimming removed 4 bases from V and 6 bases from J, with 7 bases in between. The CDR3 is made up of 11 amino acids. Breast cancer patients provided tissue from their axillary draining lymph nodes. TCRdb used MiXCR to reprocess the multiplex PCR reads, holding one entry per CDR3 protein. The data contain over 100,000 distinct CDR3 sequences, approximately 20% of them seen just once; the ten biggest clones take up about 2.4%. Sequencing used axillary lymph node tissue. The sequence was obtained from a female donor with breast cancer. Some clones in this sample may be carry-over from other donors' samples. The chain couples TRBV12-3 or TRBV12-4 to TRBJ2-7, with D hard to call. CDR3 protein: CASSSMLEQYF. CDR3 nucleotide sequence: TGTGCCAGCAGTTCCATGCTCGAGCAGTACTTC.